This T cell receptor beta chain was identified in a study of cytomegalovirus exposure and HLA in healthy donors. General study findings and limits: Presence/absence analyses assumed roughly uniform sequencing depth across donors.

Germline-derived CDR1 and CDR2 are ENHRY and SYGVKD. V lost 2 bases and J 15 bases, leaving 17 bases between the germline ends. CDR3 size: 13 residues. The PCR contained 60 Vbeta and 13 Jbeta primers. This table comes from immunoSEQ multiplex PCR, and its TCRdb copy is limited to in-frame clones, with some not included. The repertoire consists of some 60,000 clones, with about 84% occurring once and the leading ten covering around 6%. Concerning this clone itself: Its antigen is unknown.

The TCR sequence derives from a male donor in good health and CMV-seronegative. This chain joins TRBV10-3 and TRBJ2-1; possible D gene TRBD2, 6 bases. Sample: PBMCs. In DNA, the CDR3 is TGTGCCATCAGTGAGGGTGTACGACTAGTAACGTTCTTC. As protein: CAISEGVRLVTFF.